This T cell receptor beta chain was found in a study of T cell responses to AZD1222 COVID-19 vaccine. About this clone itself: Its cognate antigen is unknown.

Study results and caveats: At study baseline, merely a handful of AZD1222 recipients were seropositive. Sampled repertoires all dated from after the peak T cell response. Donors in the cohort were predominantly white British and more often female, and clonal diversity was possibly underestimated.

Method: immunoSEQ multiplex PCR; TCRdb's copy keeps in-frame clones and lacks some. Among approximately 120,000 clones, about 79% were seen once, and the ten largest hold about 26%. Trimming took 5 bases from V and 1 from J, leaving 17 bases between them. The germline CDR1 and CDR2 sequences are MNHEY and SMNVEV (reference sequence). This CDR3 has 16 amino acids. The sample consisted of peripheral blood, taken 28 days after the second AZD1222 dose. The rearrangement links TRBV27 to TRBJ1-1; D is unresolved. This TCR came from an adult who received the AZD1222 COVID-19 vaccine. This CDR3 reads CASSPYRAERNTEAFF. Here the CDR3 DNA reads TGTGCCAGCAGTCCCTACCGGGCAGAAAGGAACACTGAAGCTTTCTTT.